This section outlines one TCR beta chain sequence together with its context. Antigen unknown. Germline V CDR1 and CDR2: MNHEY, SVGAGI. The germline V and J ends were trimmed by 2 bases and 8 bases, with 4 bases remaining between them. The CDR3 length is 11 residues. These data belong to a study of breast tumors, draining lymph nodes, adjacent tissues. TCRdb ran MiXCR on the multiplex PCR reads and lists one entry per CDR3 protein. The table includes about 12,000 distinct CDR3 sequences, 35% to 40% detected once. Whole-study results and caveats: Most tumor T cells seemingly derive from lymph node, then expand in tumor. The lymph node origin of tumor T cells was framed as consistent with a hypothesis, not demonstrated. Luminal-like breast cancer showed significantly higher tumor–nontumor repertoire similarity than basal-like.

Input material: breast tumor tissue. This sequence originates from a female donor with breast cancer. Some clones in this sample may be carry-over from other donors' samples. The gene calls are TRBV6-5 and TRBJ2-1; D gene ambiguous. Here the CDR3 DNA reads TGTGCCAGCAGTTACAGGGATGAGCAGTTCTTC. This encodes CASSYRDEQFF.